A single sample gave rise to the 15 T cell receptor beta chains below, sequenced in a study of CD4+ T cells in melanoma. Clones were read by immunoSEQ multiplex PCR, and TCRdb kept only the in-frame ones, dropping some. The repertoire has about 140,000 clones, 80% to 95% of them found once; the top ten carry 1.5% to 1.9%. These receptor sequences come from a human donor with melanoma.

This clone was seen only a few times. This CDR3 reads CASSVASYEQYF. Here the CDR3 DNA reads TGTGCCAGCTCTGTGGCTTCCTACGAGCAGTACTTC. The chain couples TRBV18 to TRBJ2-7, with D hard to call. V shed 6 bases and J shed 1 base, with 7 bases lying between them. CDR3 length: 12 residues. Germline loops: CDR1 KGHSH, CDR2 LQKENI.

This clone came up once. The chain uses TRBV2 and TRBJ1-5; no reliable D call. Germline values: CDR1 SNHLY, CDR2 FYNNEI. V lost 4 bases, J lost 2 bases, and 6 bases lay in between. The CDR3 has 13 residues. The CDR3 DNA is TGTGCCAGCAGTGTCAGTGGCAATCAGCCCCAGCATTTT. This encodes CASSVSGNQPQHF.

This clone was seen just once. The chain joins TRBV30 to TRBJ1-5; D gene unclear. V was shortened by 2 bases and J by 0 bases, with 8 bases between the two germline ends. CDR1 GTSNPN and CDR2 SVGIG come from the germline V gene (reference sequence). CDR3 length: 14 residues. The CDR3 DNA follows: TGTGCCTGGAGTCCTACCAATAGCAATCAGCCCCAGCATTTT. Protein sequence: CAWSPTNSNQPQHF.

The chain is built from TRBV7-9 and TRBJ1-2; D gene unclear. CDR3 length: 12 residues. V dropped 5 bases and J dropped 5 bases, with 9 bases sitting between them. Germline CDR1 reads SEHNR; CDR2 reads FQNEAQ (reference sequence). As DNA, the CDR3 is TGTGCCAGCAGCGTAGACATGTATGGCTACACCTTC. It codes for CASSVDMYGYTF.

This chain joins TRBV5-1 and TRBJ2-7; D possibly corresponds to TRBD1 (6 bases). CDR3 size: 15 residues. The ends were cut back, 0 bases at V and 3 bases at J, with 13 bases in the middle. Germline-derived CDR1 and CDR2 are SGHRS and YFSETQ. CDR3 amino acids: CASSLGIYRVYEQYF. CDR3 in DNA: TGCGCCAGCAGCTTGGGAATCTACAGGGTCTACGAGCAGTACTTC.

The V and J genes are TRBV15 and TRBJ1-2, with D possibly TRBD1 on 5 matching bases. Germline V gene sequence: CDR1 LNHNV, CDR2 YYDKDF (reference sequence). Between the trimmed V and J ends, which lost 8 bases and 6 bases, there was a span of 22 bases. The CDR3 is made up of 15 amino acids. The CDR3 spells CATPFARTKRHGYTF. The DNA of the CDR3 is TGTGCCACCCCCTTTGCGAGGACAAAGCGGCATGGCTACACCTTC.

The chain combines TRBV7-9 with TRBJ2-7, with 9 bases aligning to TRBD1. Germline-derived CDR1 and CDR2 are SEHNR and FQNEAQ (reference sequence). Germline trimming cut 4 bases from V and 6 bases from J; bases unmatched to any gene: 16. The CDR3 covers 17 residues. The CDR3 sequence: CASSYFGGGQGSGEQYF. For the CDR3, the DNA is TGTGCCAGCAGCTATTTTGGCGGGGGACAGGGATCCGGCGAGCAGTACTTC. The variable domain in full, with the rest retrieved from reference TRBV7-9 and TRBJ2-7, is DTGVSQNPRHKITKRGQNVTFRCDPISEHNRLYWYRQTLGQGPEFLTYFQNEAQLEKSRLLSDRFSAERPKGSFSTLEIQRTEQGDSAMYLCASSYFGGGQGSGEQYFGPGTRLTVT.

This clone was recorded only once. The CDR3 protein is CASRSGQDQPQHF. Written as DNA, the CDR3 is TGTGCCAGCAGGTCAGGGCAAGATCAGCCCCAGCATTTT. This chain links TRBV6-5 with TRBJ1-5; tentative D call: TRBD1 (5 bases). V lost 6 bases to trimming and J lost 5 bases, with 11 bases between them. CDR1 and CDR2 from the germline V gene are MNHEY and SVGAGI. The CDR3 has 13 amino acids.

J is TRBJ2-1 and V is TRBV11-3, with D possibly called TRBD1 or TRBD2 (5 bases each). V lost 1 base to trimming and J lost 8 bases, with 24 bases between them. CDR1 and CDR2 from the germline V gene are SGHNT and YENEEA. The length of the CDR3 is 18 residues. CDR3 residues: CASSLGVGGTEFMDEQFF. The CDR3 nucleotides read TGTGCCAGCAGCTTAGGGGTCGGTGGGACGGAGTTTATGGATGAGCAGTTCTTC.

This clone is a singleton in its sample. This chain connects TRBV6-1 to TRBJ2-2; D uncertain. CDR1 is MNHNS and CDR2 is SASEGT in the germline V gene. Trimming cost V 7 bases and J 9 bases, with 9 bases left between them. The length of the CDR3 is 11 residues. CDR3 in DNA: TGTGCCAGCAACGTTGGTAGGGAGCTGTTTTTT. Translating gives CASNVGRELFF.

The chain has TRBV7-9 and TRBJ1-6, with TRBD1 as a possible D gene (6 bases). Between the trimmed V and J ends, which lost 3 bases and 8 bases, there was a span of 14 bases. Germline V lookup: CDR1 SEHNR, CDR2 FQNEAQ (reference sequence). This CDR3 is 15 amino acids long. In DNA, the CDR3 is TGTGCCAGCAGCTTTCTGGACAGTTCCTATTCACCCCTCCACTTT. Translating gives CASSFLDSSYSPLHF.

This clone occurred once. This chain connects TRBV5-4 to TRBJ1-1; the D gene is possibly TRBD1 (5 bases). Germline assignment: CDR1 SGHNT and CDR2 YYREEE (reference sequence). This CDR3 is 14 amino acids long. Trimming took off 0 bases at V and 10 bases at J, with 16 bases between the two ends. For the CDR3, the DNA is TGTGCCAGCAGCTTGGGAGGGGCCCAGGGCCCAGCTTTCTTT. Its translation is CASSLGGAQGPAFF. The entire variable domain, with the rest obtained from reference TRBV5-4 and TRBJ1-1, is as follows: ETGVTQSPTHLIKTRGQQVTLRCSSQSGHNTVSWYQQALGQGPQFIFQYYREEENGRGNFPPRFSGLQFPNYSSELNVNALELDDSALYLCASSLGGAQGPAFFGQGTRLTVV.

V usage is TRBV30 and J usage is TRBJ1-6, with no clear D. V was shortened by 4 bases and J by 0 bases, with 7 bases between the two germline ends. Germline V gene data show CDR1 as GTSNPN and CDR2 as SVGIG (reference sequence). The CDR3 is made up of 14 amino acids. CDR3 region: CAWTVGSYNSPLHF. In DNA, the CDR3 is TGTGCCTGGACTGTGGGCTCCTATAATTCACCCCTCCACTTT. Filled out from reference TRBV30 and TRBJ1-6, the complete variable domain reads SQTIHQWPATLVQPVGSPLSLECTVEGTSNPNLYWYRQAAGRGLQLLFYSVGIGQISSEVPQNLSASRPQDRQFILSSKKLLLSDSGFYLCAWTVGSYNSPLHFGNGTRLTVT.

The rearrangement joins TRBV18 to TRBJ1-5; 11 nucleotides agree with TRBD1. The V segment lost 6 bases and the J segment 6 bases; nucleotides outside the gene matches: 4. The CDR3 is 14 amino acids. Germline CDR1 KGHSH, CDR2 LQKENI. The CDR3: CASSSGTGGQPQHF. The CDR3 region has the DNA TGTGCCAGCTCTTCCGGGACAGGGGGTCAGCCCCAGCATTTT. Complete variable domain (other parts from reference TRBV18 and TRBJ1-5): NAGVMQNPRHLVRRRGQEARLRCSPMKGHSHVYWYRQLPEEGLKFMVYLQKENIIDESGMPKERFSAEFPKEGPSILRIQQVVRGDSAAYFCASSSGTGGQPQHFGDGTRLSIL.

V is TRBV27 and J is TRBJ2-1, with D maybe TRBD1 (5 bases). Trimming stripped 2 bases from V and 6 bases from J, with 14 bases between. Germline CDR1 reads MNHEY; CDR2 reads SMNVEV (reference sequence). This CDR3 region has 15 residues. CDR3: CASSLGRVAPNEQFF. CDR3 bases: TGTGCCAGCAGTTTAGGCAGGGTAGCCCCCAATGAGCAGTTCTTC.